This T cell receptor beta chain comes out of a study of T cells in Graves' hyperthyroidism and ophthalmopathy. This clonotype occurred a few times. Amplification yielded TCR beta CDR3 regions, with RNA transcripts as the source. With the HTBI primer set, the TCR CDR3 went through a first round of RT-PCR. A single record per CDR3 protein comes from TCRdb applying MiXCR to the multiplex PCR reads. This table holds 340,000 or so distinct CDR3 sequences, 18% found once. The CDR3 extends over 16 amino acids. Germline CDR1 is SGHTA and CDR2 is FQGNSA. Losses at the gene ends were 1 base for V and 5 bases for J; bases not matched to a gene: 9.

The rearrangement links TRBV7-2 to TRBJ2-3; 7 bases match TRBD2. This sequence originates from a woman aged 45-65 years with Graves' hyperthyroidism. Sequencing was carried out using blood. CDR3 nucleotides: TGTGCCAGCAGCTTAGTGGCGGGGGAAATGGGAGATACGCAGTATTTT. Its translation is CASSLVAGEMGDTQYF.